The text below deals with one T cell receptor (beta chain). This sample was included in a study of blood T cell repertoires in COVID-19. At the level of the study: The samples span acute and convalescent COVID-19 from the United States, Italy and Spain. From T cells, B-cell-depleted T cells, or PBMCs came the material, which was cDNA or gDNA.

The CDR3 runs 19 residues. Trimming took off 3 bases at V and 6 bases at J, with 25 bases between the two ends. Germline V gene sequence: CDR1 SGHRS, CDR2 YFSETQ. Study processing details: Nucleated cell counts were estimated from reference gene primer amplification. Libraries were prepared by immunoSEQ multiplex PCR; TCRdb keeps only in-frame clonotypes and omits some of them. That table gives V, J and clone size, and the DNA gave D and trimming. The sample includes around 97,000 clones, 87% of them seen just once. Specimen: peripheral blood. This receptor was identified in a human donor in a cohort sampled during active COVID-19. The chain has TRBV5-1 and TRBJ2-6; tentatively, D is TRBD1 (6 bases). Written as DNA, the CDR3 is TGCGCCAGCAGCTCACGACCGGGACAAGGTAACCTTTTGGCCAACGTCCTGACTTTC. It is translated as CASSSRPGQGNLLANVLTF.